This T cell receptor beta chain was retrieved from a study of T cells in Graves' hyperthyroidism and ophthalmopathy. Graves' hyperthyroidism without ophthalmopathy progression within 18 months was termed stable. The sample holds a few counts of this clonotype. Amplification yielded TCR beta CDR3 regions, with RNA transcripts as the source. A first-round RT-PCR of the TCR CDR3 used the HTBI primer set. TCRdb passed the multiplex PCR reads through MiXCR, listing each CDR3 protein once. In the table there are around 700,000 distinct CDR3 sequences, 35% of which are singletons. Germline CDR1 KGHSH, CDR2 LQKENI. With V trimmed by 3 bases and J by 5 bases, 7 bases remained unmatched. The CDR3 covers 15 residues.

The receptor's source is a woman between 40 and 50 years old with Graves' hyperthyroidism. The chain combines TRBV18 with TRBJ2-5; 9 bases agree with TRBD1. The sample was blood. CDR3 sequence (DNA): TGTGCCAGCTCACCTCCGGGACAGGGAGGCGAGACCCAGTACTTC. Translation: CASSPPGQGGETQYF.